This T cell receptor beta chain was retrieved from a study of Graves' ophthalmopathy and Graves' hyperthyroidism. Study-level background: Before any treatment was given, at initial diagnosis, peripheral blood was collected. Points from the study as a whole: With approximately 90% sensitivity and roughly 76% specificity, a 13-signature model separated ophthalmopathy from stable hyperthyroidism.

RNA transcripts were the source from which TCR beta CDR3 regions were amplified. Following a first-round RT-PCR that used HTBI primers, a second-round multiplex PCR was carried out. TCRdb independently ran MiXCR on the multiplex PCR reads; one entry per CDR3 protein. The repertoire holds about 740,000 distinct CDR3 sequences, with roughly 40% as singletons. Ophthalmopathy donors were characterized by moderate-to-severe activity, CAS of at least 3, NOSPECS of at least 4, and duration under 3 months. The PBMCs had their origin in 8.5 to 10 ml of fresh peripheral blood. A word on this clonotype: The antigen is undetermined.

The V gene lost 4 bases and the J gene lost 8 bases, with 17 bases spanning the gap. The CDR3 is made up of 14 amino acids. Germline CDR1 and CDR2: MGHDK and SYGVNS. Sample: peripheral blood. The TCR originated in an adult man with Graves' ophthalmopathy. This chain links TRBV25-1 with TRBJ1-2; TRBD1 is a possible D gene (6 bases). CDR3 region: CASSAQKGDSGYTF. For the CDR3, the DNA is TGTGCCAGCAGTGCCCAAAAGGGGGACTCGGGCTACACCTTC.